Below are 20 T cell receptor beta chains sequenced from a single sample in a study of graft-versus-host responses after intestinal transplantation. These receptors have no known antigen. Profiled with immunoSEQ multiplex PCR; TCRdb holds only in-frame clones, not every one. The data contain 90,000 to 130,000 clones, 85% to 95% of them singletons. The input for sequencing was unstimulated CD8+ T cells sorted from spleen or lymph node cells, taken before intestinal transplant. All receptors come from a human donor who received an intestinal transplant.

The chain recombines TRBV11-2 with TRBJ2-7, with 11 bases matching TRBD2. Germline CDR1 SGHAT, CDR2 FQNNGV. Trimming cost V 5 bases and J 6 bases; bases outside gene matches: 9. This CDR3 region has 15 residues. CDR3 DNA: TGTGCCAGCAGCCCGGGACTAGCGGTAGCAATCGAGCAGTACTTC. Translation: CASSPGLAVAIEQYF.

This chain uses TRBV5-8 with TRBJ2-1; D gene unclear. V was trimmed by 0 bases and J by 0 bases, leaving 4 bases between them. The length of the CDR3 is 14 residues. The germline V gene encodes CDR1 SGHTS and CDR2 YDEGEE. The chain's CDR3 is CASSLVFSYNEQFF. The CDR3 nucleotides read TGTGCCAGCAGCTTGGTGTTCTCCTACAATGAGCAGTTCTTC. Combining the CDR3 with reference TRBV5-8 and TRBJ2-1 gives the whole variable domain EAGVTQSPTHLIKTRGQQATLRCSPISGHTSVYWYQQALGLGLQFLLWYDEGEERNRGNFPPRFSGRQFPNYSSELNVNALELEDSALYLCASSLVFSYNEQFFGPGTRLTVL.

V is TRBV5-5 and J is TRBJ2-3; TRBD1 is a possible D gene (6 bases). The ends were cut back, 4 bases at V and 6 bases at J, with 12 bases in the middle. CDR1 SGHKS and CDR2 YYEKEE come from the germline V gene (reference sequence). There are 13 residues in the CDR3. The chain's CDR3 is CASSAPTGDTQYF. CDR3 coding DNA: TGTGCCAGCAGCGCCCCGACAGGCGATACGCAGTATTTT.

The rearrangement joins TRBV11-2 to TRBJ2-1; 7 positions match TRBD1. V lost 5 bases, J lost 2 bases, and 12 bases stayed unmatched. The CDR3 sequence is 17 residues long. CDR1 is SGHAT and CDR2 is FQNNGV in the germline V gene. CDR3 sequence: CASSPRERTGPYNEQFF. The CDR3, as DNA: TGTGCCAGCAGCCCACGCGAGAGGACAGGCCCCTACAATGAGCAGTTCTTC.

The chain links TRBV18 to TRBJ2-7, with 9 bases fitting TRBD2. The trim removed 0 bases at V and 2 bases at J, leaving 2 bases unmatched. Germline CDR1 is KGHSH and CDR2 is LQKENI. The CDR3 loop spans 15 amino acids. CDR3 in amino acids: CASSPPAGGPYEQYF. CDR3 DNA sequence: TGTGCCAGCTCACCACCGGCGGGAGGGCCCTACGAGCAGTACTTC.

The CDR3 protein is CASSPGLAESNQPQHF. DNA for the CDR3: TGTGCCAGCTCACCGGGATTGGCCGAGAGCAATCAGCCCCAGCATTTT. The chain couples TRBV18 to TRBJ1-5; D is unclear. The CDR3 has 16 amino acids. V shed 3 bases and J shed 1 base, with 13 bases lying between them. CDR1 is KGHSH and CDR2 is LQKENI in the germline V gene.

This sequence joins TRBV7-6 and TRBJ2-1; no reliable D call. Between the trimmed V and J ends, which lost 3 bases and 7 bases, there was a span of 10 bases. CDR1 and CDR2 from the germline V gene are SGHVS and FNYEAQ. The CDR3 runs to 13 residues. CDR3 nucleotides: TGTGCCAGCAGCTTCGGAGTGTGGAATGAGCAGTTCTTC. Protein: CASSFGVWNEQFF.

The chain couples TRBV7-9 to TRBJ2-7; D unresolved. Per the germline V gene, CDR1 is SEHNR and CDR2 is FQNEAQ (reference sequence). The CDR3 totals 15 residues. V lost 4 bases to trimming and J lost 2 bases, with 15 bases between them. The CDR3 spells CASSSHRYNPYEQYF. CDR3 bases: TGTGCCAGCAGCTCCCACCGGTACAATCCCTACGAGCAGTACTTC.

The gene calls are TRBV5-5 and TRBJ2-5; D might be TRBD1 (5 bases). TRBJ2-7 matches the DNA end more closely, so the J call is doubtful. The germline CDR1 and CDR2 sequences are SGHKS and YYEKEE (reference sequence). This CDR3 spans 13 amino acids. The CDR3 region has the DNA TGTGCCAGCAGCTTGGCGACAGTCTACGAGCAGTACTTC. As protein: CASSLATVYEQYF.

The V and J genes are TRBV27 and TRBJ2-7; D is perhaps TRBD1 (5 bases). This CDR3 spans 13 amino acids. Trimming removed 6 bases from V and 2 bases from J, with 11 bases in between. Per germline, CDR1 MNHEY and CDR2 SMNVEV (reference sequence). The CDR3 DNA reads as TGTGCCAGCAGCTTAGGGGTTACCTACGAGCAGTACTTC. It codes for CASSLGVTYEQYF.

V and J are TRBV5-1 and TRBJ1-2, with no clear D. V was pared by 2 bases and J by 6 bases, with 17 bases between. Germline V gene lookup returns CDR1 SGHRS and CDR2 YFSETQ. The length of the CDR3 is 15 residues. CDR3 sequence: CASSFDRWVRDGYTF. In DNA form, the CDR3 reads TGCGCCAGCAGCTTTGACCGCTGGGTGAGGGATGGCTACACCTTC.

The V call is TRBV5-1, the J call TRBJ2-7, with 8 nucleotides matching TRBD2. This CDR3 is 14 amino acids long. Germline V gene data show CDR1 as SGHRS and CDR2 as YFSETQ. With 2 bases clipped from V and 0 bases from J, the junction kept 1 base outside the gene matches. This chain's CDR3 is CASSLAGDSYEQYF. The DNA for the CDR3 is TGCGCCAGCAGCTTAGCGGGAGACTCCTACGAGCAGTACTTC.

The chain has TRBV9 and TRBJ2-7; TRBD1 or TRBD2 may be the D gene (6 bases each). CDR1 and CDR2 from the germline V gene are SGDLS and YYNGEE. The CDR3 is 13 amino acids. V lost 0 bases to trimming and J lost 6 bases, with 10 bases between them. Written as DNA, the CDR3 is TGTGCCAGCAGCGTAGGAGGGGGGTTCGAGCAGTACTTC. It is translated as CASSVGGGFEQYF.

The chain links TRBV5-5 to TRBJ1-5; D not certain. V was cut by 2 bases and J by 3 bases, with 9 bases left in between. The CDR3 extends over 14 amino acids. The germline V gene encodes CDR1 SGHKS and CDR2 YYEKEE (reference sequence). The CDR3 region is CASSFSLPNQPQHF. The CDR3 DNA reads TGTGCCAGCAGCTTTAGTCTTCCCAATCAGCCCCAGCATTTT.

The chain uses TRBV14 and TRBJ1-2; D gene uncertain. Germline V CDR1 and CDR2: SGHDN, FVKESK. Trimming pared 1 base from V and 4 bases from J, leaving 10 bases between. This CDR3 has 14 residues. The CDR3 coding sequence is TGTGCCAGCAGCCAAGCTAGGTTCCCCTATGGCTACACCTTC. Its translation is CASSQARFPYGYTF.

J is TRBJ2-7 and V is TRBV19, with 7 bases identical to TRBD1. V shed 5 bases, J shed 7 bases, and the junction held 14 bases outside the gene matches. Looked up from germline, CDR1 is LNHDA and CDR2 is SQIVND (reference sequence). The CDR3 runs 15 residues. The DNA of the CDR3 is TGTGCCAGTAGTTTCACACCGGGACAGCTGGGGGAGCAGTACTTC. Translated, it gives CASSFTPGQLGEQYF.

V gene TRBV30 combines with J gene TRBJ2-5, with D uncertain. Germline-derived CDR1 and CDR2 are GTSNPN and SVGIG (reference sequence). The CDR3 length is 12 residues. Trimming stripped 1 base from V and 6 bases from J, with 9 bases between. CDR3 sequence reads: CAWSGSKQTQYF. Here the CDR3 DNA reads TGTGCCTGGAGTGGAAGTAAGCAGACCCAGTACTTC.

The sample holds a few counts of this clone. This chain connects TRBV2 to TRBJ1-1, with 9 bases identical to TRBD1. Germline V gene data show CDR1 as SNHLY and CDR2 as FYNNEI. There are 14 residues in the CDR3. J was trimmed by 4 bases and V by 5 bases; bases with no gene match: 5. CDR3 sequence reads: CASSNPTGGTEAFF. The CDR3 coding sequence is TGTGCCAGCAGTAACCCGACAGGGGGCACTGAAGCTTTCTTT.

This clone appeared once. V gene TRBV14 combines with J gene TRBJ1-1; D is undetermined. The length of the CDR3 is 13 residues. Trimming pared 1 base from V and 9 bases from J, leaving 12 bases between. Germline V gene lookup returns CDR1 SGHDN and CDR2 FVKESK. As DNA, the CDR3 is TGTGCCAGCAGCCAAGTTCCGAAGGATAAAGCTTTCTTT. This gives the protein CASSQVPKDKAFF.

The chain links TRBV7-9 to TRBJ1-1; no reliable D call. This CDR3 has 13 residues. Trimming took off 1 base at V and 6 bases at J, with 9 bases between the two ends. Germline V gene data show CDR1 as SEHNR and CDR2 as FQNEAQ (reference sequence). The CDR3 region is CASSLVQSAEAFF. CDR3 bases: TGTGCCAGCAGCTTAGTACAGAGCGCTGAAGCTTTCTTT.